This TCR beta chain was observed in a study of T cell changes during pregnancy in multiple sclerosis. The data were produced by immunoSEQ multiplex PCR, yet TCRdb's version contains in-frame clones alone and is incomplete. The sample includes tens of thousands of clones, about 85% of them seen just once. The CDR3 totals 15 residues. J gave up 6 bases and V 5 bases, and 12 bases lay outside the gene matches. The germline V gene has CDR1 SGHTA and CDR2 FQGNSA. The sequences come from CD8+ T cells from peripheral blood mononuclear cells, collected in the first trimester of pregnancy. The clonotype originates from a female donor in good health, enrolled as a control in a pregnancy study. The chain combines TRBV7-2 with TRBJ2-7; 8 bases line up with TRBD2. The CDR3 here is CASSPAGGGQTEQYF. The CDR3 DNA sequence: TGTGCCAGCAGCCCAGCCGGGGGGGGCCAGACCGAGCAGTACTTC.